The 19 T cell receptor beta chains listed next were all sequenced from one sample in a study of T cells in Graves' hyperthyroidism and ophthalmopathy. RNA transcripts gave rise to amplified TCR beta CDR3 regions. Researchers ran a first-round RT-PCR on the TCR CDR3 using the HTBI primer set. One entry per CDR3 protein, called by TCRdb with MiXCR from the multiplex PCR reads. The sample consists of hundreds of thousands of distinct CDR3 sequences, less than 25% of them appearing once. The specimen was blood. The receptors derive from a man aged 25 to 40 with Graves' ophthalmopathy.

V is TRBV30 and J is TRBJ2-7, with D maybe TRBD2 (6 bases). V was trimmed by 0 bases and J by 5 bases, leaving 11 bases between them. Germline-derived CDR1 and CDR2 are GTSNPN and SVGIG (reference sequence). The CDR3 contains 13 residues. The CDR3 loop reads CAWSVLGGNEQYF. The CDR3 bases are TGTGCCTGGAGTGTACTTGGAGGGAACGAGCAGTACTTC. The full variable domain, its missing parts supplied by reference TRBV30 and TRBJ2-7, is SQTIHQWPATLVQPVGSPLSLECTVEGTSNPNLYWYRQAAGRGLQLLFYSVGIGQISSEVPQNLSASRPQDRQFILSSKKLLLSDSGFYLCAWSVLGGNEQYFGPGTRLTVT.

The sample holds many counts of this clonotype. The rearrangement joins TRBV28 to TRBJ2-3; D is possibly TRBD2 (6 bases). Germline V gene sequence: CDR1 MDHEN, CDR2 SYDVKM. V dropped 4 bases and J dropped 4 bases, with 18 bases sitting between them. CDR3 length: 16 amino acids. CDR3 in amino acids: CASSSVSRGYADTQYF. CDR3 bases: TGTGCCAGCAGTTCAGTCTCGCGGGGATATGCAGATACGCAGTATTTT.

This sequence joins TRBV20-1 and TRBJ2-7, with no clear D. Trimming pared 0 bases from V and 3 bases from J, leaving 18 bases between. Per the germline V gene, CDR1 is DFQATT and CDR2 is SNEGSKA (reference sequence). The CDR3 runs to 16 residues. CDR3 nucleotide sequence: TGCAGTGCTAGAGAGACCAGACGCCAGACCCGCTACGAGCAGTACTTC. Protein: CSARETRRQTRYEQYF.

The rearrangement links TRBV12-3 or TRBV12-4 to TRBJ2-2; 13 positions match TRBD2. The CDR3 has 17 residues. J gave up 5 bases and V 5 bases, and 8 bases lay outside the gene matches. The CDR3: CASSPIGLAGVTGELFF. CDR3 DNA: TGTGCCAGCAGTCCAATCGGACTAGCGGGAGTTACCGGGGAGCTGTTTTTT.

This chain uses TRBV19 with TRBJ1-2, with a weak D call TRBD1 (6 bases). The V end was cut by 2 bases, the J end by 3 bases, with 10 bases between. The CDR3 totals 14 residues. Germline V gene lookup returns CDR1 LNHDA and CDR2 SQIVND (reference sequence). In DNA form, the CDR3 reads TGTGCCAGTAGTATACGCAGGGGCGACTATGGCTACACCTTC. Its protein product is CASSIRRGDYGYTF.

This chain uses TRBV29-1 with TRBJ2-2; TRBD2 aligns across 11 bases. This CDR3 contains 16 residues. Trimming removed 7 bases from V and 0 bases from J; junction bases left unmatched: 7. Germline-derived CDR1 and CDR2 are SQVTM and ANQGSEA. In DNA, the CDR3 is TGCAGCGGCGGGACTAGCGGACTCGCGAACACCGGGGAGCTGTTTTTT. Translated, it gives CSGGTSGLANTGELFF.

This clonotype was detected a few times. The chain is built from TRBV6-1 and TRBJ2-2; D may be TRBD1 or TRBD2 (6 bases each). This CDR3 is 15 amino acids long. Germline V lookup: CDR1 MNHNS, CDR2 SASEGT. V was pared by 6 bases and J by 4 bases, with 15 bases between. The CDR3 bases are TGTGCCAGCAGCCCCGTCCGGGGGCGCACCGGGGAGCTGTTTTTT. Amino acids: CASSPVRGRTGELFF.

The chain uses TRBV7-9 and TRBJ2-7; D unclear. The ends were cut back, 4 bases at V and 0 bases at J, with 13 bases in the middle. Per the germline V gene, CDR1 is SEHNR and CDR2 is FQNEAQ (reference sequence). The CDR3 runs 15 residues. The CDR3 spells CASSSPAASSYEQYF. Here the CDR3 DNA reads TGTGCCAGCAGCTCCCCCGCGGCGAGCTCCTACGAGCAGTACTTC.

This clonotype was counted at least ten times. The gene calls are TRBV30 and TRBJ2-3, with 11 bases identical to TRBD2. CDR1 is GTSNPN and CDR2 is SVGIG in the germline V gene (reference sequence). V lost 3 bases and J lost 0; bases outside the gene matches: 2. CDR3 length: 15 residues. CDR3 in DNA: TGTGCCTGGAGAAGACTAGCGGGGAGCACAGATACGCAGTATTTT. It specifies CAWRRLAGSTDTQYF.

The chain joins TRBV7-9 to TRBJ2-3, with 7 bases fitting TRBD1. CDR1 is SEHNR, CDR2 FQNEAQ, per germline (reference sequence). Trimming took 1 base from V and 5 from J; bases not matched to a gene: 0. CDR3 size: 13 residues. The CDR3 protein is CASSLGDRDTQYF. In nucleotides, the CDR3 is TGTGCCAGCAGCTTAGGGGACAGAGATACGCAGTATTTT.

Ten or more counts support this clonotype. The chain recombines TRBV6-1 with TRBJ2-3; 7 bases map to TRBD1. The CDR3 is made up of 14 amino acids. Losses at the gene ends were 5 bases for V and 2 bases for J; bases not matched to a gene: 4. CDR1 MNHNS and CDR2 SASEGT come from the germline V gene. Written as DNA, the CDR3 is TGTGCCAGCAGTCCCGACAGGGACACAGATACGCAGTATTTT. Amino acids: CASSPDRDTDTQYF.

This chain links TRBV20-1 with TRBJ2-1; 11 bases map to TRBD2. The J segment lost 6 bases and the V segment lost 0 bases, leaving 7 bases of the junction unmatched. Germline V CDR1 and CDR2: DFQATT, SNEGSKA (reference sequence). This CDR3 contains 16 residues. The CDR3 reads CSARDGGGLAVNEQFF. For the CDR3, the DNA is TGCAGTGCTAGAGATGGAGGGGGACTAGCGGTCAATGAGCAGTTCTTC.

This clonotype was observed many times. The rearrangement links TRBV28 to TRBJ1-2, with D possibly being TRBD1 (5 bases). Trimming cost V 4 bases and J 5 bases, with 17 bases left between them. The CDR3 covers 15 residues. CDR1 is MDHEN, CDR2 SYDVKM, per germline. The CDR3 region has the DNA TGTGCCAGCAGTTACGATAGGGGCGTGACATATGGCTACACCTTC. Its translation is CASSYDRGVTYGYTF.

The chain carries TRBV20-1 and TRBJ2-3; the D gene is possibly TRBD1 (5 bases). V was trimmed by 2 bases and J by 1 base, leaving 16 bases between them. Germline CDR1 reads DFQATT; CDR2 reads SNEGSKA (reference sequence). The CDR3 totals 16 residues. The CDR3 loop is CSARLGQGLRTDTQYF. CDR3 bases: TGCAGTGCTAGACTTGGACAAGGCCTTCGCACAGATACGCAGTATTTT.

J is TRBJ2-7 and V is TRBV15; 12 bases map to TRBD2. The CDR3 runs 20 residues. CDR1 is LNHNV and CDR2 is YYDKDF in the germline V gene (reference sequence). The V gene end was trimmed by 5 bases and the J gene end by 4 bases; junction bases not matched to a gene: 21. CDR3 DNA: TGTGCCACCAGCCGGACACCGGGACTAGCGGGCACCCTACCGGCATACGAGCAGTACTTC. This sequence encodes CATSRTPGLAGTLPAYEQYF.

Only a few counts were recorded for this clonotype. V is TRBV20-1 and J is TRBJ1-6, with TRBD1 matching over 9 bases. CDR3 length: 13 amino acids. Losses at the gene ends were 6 bases for V and 9 bases for J; bases not matched to a gene: 6. Germline-derived CDR1 and CDR2 are DFQATT and SNEGSKA (reference sequence). CDR3 sequence (DNA): TGCAGTGCAGGGGGACAGGGAAGTTCACCCCTCCACTTT. It is translated as CSAGGQGSSPLHF.

This clonotype was counted between two and nine times. This chain uses TRBV4-2 with TRBJ2-5, with TRBD2 matching over 7 bases. The CDR3 sequence is 15 residues long. Germline CDR1 reads LGHNA; CDR2 reads YNFKEQ. The V segment lost 0 bases and the J segment 5 bases; nucleotides outside the gene matches: 6. The CDR3 DNA sequence: TGTGCCAGCAGCCAAGATCTCGGGAGGCACGAGACCCAGTACTTC. It translates to CASSQDLGRHETQYF.

This chain uses TRBV4-3 with TRBJ1-3; the D gene is possibly TRBD1 (5 bases). Germline V gene sequence: CDR1 LGHNA, CDR2 YSLEER. The CDR3 sequence is 15 residues long. The V and J ends lost 0 bases and 4 bases respectively, with 10 bases between them. In DNA form, the CDR3 reads TGCGCCAGCAGCCAAGATGCAGGGCTCGGAAACACCATATATTTT. Translating it yields CASSQDAGLGNTIYF.

In this sample, this clonotype turned up a few times. The V gene is TRBV6-1, the J gene TRBJ1-6, with TRBD1 identical over 8 bases. This CDR3 comprises 13 residues. Germline trimming cut 5 bases from V and 9 bases from J; bases unmatched to any gene: 3. Germline loops: CDR1 MNHNS, CDR2 SASEGT. The CDR3 loop is CASSPDRASPLHF. DNA of the CDR3: TGTGCCAGCAGTCCGGACAGGGCTTCACCCCTCCACTTT.